Each of the 9 T cell receptor beta chains below was sequenced from the same sample in a study of OX40 agonist ivuxolimab in advanced cancers. Libraries were prepared by immunoSEQ multiplex PCR; TCRdb keeps only in-frame clonotypes and omits some of them. Of about 54,000 clones listed, more than 85% were seen once; the top ten hold about 9%. Here the sequenced sample was CD4+ or CD8+ T cells sorted from blood, taken in a trial of the OX40 agonist ivuxolimab. These TCRs come from an adult with an advanced solid tumor such as melanoma, head and neck, liver or kidney cancer.

The V call is TRBV7-9, the J call TRBJ1-2, with D hard to call. Germline V lookup: CDR1 SEHNR, CDR2 FQNEAQ (reference sequence). The CDR3 has 13 amino acids. The V end was cut by 1 base, the J end by 2 bases, with 5 bases between. The CDR3 DNA follows: TGTGCCAGCAGCTTAGAGGGCAACTATGGCTACACCTTC. Translation: CASSLEGNYGYTF.

J is TRBJ2-2 and V is TRBV13; D gene ambiguous. The germline CDR1 and CDR2 sequences are PRHDT and FYEKMQ (reference sequence). V dropped 7 bases and J dropped 2 bases, with 5 bases sitting between them. This CDR3 has 12 residues. The CDR3 spells CASTLNTGELFF. The CDR3 DNA reads as TGTGCCAGCACCCTTAACACCGGGGAGCTGTTTTTT. Full variable domain (remainder filled in from reference TRBV13 and TRBJ2-2): AAGVIQSPRHLIKEKRETATLKCYPIPRHDTVYWYQQGPGQDPQFLISFYEKMQSDKGSIPDRFSAQQFSDYHSELNMSSLELGDSALYFCASTLNTGELFFGEGSRLTVL.

This chain links TRBV5-8 with TRBJ1-1; D unresolved. Germline CDR1 SGHTS, CDR2 YDEGEE. The CDR3 length is 15 residues. Trimming cost V 5 bases and J 0 bases, with 14 bases left between them. DNA of the CDR3: TGTGCCAGCAGACTATACAGCACAATGAACACTGAAGCTTTCTTT. Protein sequence: CASRLYSTMNTEAFF. The full variable domain, rest sourced from reference TRBV5-8 and TRBJ1-1, is EAGVTQSPTHLIKTRGQQATLRCSPISGHTSVYWYQQALGLGLQFLLWYDEGEERNRGNFPPRFSGRQFPNYSSELNVNALELEDSALYLCASRLYSTMNTEAFFGQGTRLTVV.

This sequence joins TRBV27 and TRBJ2-2; the D is unclear. Trimming left V 3 bases short and J 3 bases short, with 8 bases between. Germline V lookup: CDR1 MNHEY, CDR2 SMNVEV (reference sequence). The CDR3 covers 14 residues. The CDR3 here is CASSFTTDTGELFF. CDR3 bases: TGTGCCAGCAGTTTTACCACGGACACCGGGGAGCTGTTTTTT.

The chain employs TRBV4-3 and TRBJ2-1; D is perhaps TRBD1 (5 bases). Trimming took off 0 bases at V and 5 bases at J, with 17 bases between the two ends. CDR1 is LGHNA and CDR2 is YSLEER in the germline V gene. CDR3 size: 17 residues. DNA of the CDR3: TGCGCCAGCAGCCAAGATGACGCAGGGATTGTAAACAATGAGCAGTTCTTC. It yields the protein CASSQDDAGIVNNEQFF.

J is TRBJ2-7 and V is TRBV6-5; TRBD1 might be the D (6 bases). The CDR3 length is 15 residues. Germline loops: CDR1 MNHEY, CDR2 SVGAGI. V was clipped by 5 bases and J by 3 bases, with 17 bases between them. In DNA, the CDR3 is TGTGCCAGCAGTCAGACGGACAGCCGCCACTACGAGCAGTACTTC. Translation gives CASSQTDSRHYEQYF.

The chain employs TRBV27 and TRBJ2-7; the D gene is possibly TRBD1 (6 bases). The CDR3 length is 14 residues. Germline V CDR1 and CDR2: MNHEY, SMNVEV (reference sequence). V lost 4 bases to trimming and J lost 2 bases, with 12 bases between them. CDR3 amino acids: CASSWGQGAYEQYF. CDR3 coding DNA: TGTGCCAGCAGTTGGGGGCAGGGAGCCTACGAGCAGTACTTC.

This sequence joins TRBV13 and TRBJ2-4; perhaps TRBD2 as D (5 bases). V lost 4 bases, J lost 0 bases, and 16 bases lay in between. The CDR3 has 17 amino acids. Germline CDR1 and CDR2: PRHDT and FYEKMQ (reference sequence). The CDR3, as DNA: TGTGCCAGCAGCTCCAGAGGGCAGCCTTTAGCCAAAAACATTCAGTACTTC. Amino acid sequence: CASSSRGQPLAKNIQYF.

The rearrangement links TRBV7-9 to TRBJ1-2; D gene ambiguous. Per the germline V gene, CDR1 is SEHNR and CDR2 is FQNEAQ (reference sequence). This CDR3 spans 13 amino acids. Trimming left V 2 bases short and J 4 bases short, with 8 bases between. CDR3 in DNA: TGTGCCAGCAGCTTAACGGACGGCTATGGCTACACCTTC. Translating gives CASSLTDGYGYTF.